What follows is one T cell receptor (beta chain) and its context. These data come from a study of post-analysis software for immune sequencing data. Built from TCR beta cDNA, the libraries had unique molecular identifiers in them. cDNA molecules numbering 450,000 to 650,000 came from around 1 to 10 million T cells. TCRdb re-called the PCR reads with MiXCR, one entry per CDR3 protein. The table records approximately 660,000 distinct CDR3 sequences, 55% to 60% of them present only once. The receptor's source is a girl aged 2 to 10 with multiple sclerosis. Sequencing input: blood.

The DNA of the CDR3 is TGTGCCAGCAGTCCCAGCAGGGATCCTAGGGTCGAGCAGTACTTC. Its translation: CASSPSRDPRVEQYF. The J gene is TRBJ2-7, the V gene TRBV6-1, with D possibly matching TRBD1 (5 bases). Trimming took off 5 bases at V and 6 bases at J, with 20 bases between the two ends. Germline V gene lookup returns CDR1 MNHNS and CDR2 SASEGT. This CDR3 is built from 15 residues.